One T cell receptor (beta chain) is described in this entry. Its matching antigen is unknown. The data are from a study of T cells in Graves' hyperthyroidism and ophthalmopathy. TCR beta CDR3 region amplification was performed from RNA transcripts. An initial round of RT-PCR targeting the TCR CDR3 relied on the HTBI primer set. TCRdb redid the calling of the multiplex PCR reads with MiXCR, one entry per CDR3 protein. The table has around 25,000 distinct CDR3 sequences, 49% seen once. Germline CDR1 reads SEHNR; CDR2 reads FQNEAQ (reference sequence). Trimming took off 2 bases at V and 6 bases at J, with 16 bases between the two ends. The CDR3 covers 15 residues. Disease duration under 2 months; hyperthyroidism patients were aged 18 to 65. Overall study findings and caveats: In blood, most of the thyroid clonotypes expanded above 0.001 were also present.

The TCR was taken from a woman in her thirties or forties with Graves' hyperthyroidism that later progressed to Graves' ophthalmopathy. Sample: blood. The J gene is TRBJ1-2, the V gene TRBV7-9; a possible D gene is TRBD1 (5 bases). CDR3 protein: CASSLKFTGVDGYTF. The CDR3 region has the DNA TGTGCCAGCAGCTTAAAATTTACGGGGGTTGATGGCTACACCTTC.